The next 13 T cell receptor beta chains were all read from a single sample in a study of blood T cell repertoires in COVID-19. The assay was immunoSEQ multiplex PCR, and TCRdb's table has in-frame clones only and misses some. This sample has fewer than 250,000 clones, with 70% to 90% found just once. Sequencing used peripheral blood. The receptors were gathered from a man aged 50 or older with acute or convalescent COVID-19.

The rearrangement joins TRBV24-1 to TRBJ2-2; 7 nucleotides line up with TRBD1. V lost 2 bases and J lost 7; bases outside the gene matches: 12. This CDR3 is built from 17 residues. In germline, CDR1 is KGHDR, CDR2 SFDVKD. Here the CDR3 reads CATSDSPTTGTGGELFF. In DNA, the CDR3 is TGTGCCACCAGTGATTCTCCCACGACAGGGACGGGCGGGGAGCTGTTTTTT.

The chain carries TRBV5-1 and TRBJ2-1, with 7 bases fitting TRBD1. Germline V gene lookup returns CDR1 SGHRS and CDR2 YFSETQ. V was clipped by 4 bases and J by 5 bases; unmatched bases: 6. The CDR3 sequence is 14 residues long. In nucleotides, the CDR3 is TGCGCCAGCAGCCCCGACAGGGCCCACAATGAGCAGTTCTTC. This gives the protein CASSPDRAHNEQFF.

V usage is TRBV3-1 (or the pseudogene TRBV3-2) and J usage is TRBJ1-2; 9 bases agree with TRBD1. The CDR3 is 16 amino acids. The germline V gene encodes CDR1 LGHDT and CDR2 YNNKEL (reference sequence). The V segment lost 5 bases and the J segment 3 bases; nucleotides outside the gene matches: 10. CDR3 DNA: TGTGCCAGCAGCTCTAGACAGGGGGGGGATTACTATGGCTACACCTTC. Amino acid sequence: CASSSRQGGDYYGYTF.

The chain employs TRBV7-2 and TRBJ2-7, with a weak D call TRBD2 (5 bases). V lost 5 bases and J lost 6, with 11 bases in between. CDR1 and CDR2 from the germline V gene are SGHTA and FQGNSA. This CDR3 contains 12 residues. This CDR3 is CASSRLLGEQYF. The CDR3 DNA sequence: TGTGCCAGCAGCAGACTACTTGGCGAGCAGTACTTC.

The chain employs TRBV6-5 and TRBJ1-1; unclear D gene. In germline, CDR1 is MNHEY, CDR2 SVGAGI. This CDR3 is 12 amino acids long. The V end was cut by 4 bases, the J end by 4 bases, with 7 bases between. CDR3 sequence (DNA): TGTGCCAGCAGTTCCCTGGCCACTGAAGCTTTCTTT. Translation: CASSSLATEAFF.

The CDR3 is CASSPTAGTGIHEQYF. CDR3 nucleotide sequence: TGTGCCAGCTCACCAACCGCAGGGACAGGGATCCACGAGCAGTACTTC. The J gene is TRBJ2-7, the V gene TRBV18; TRBD1 agrees at 9 bases. Germline lookup yields CDR1 KGHSH and CDR2 LQKENI. The length of the CDR3 is 16 residues. V gave up 2 bases and J gave up 5 bases; unmatched junction bases: 10.

As regards this clone: The same CDR3 arises from other DNA sequences in this sample as well. J is TRBJ1-6 and V is TRBV6-5; 7 nucleotides match TRBD1. With 7 bases clipped from V and 7 bases from J, the junction kept 10 bases outside the gene matches. The germline gives CDR1 MNHEY, CDR2 SVGAGI. The CDR3 has 15 amino acids. The CDR3 coding sequence is TGTGCCAGCACCTATATCGGGACAGACAATTCACCCCTCCACTTT. Translation: CASTYIGTDNSPLHF.

This chain links TRBV6-2 or TRBV6-3 with TRBJ2-1; 7 positions match TRBD2. CDR3 length equals 14 residues. The V gene end was trimmed by 5 bases and the J gene end by 7 bases; junction bases not matched to a gene: 8. Germline V gene data show CDR1 as MNHEY and CDR2 as SVGEGT. Here the CDR3 reads CASSRAWTRNEQFF. CDR3 DNA: TGTGCCAGCAGTCGAGCCTGGACTAGGAATGAGCAGTTCTTC.

V is TRBV6-5 and J is TRBJ1-6, with D possibly TRBD1 on 6 matching bases. CDR1 and CDR2 (germline): MNHEY, SVGAGI. The V end was cut by 0 bases, the J end by 8 bases, with 8 bases between. This CDR3 has 14 amino acids. The CDR3 DNA is TGTGCCAGCAGTTACTCTGGACAGTATTCACCCCTCCACTTT. It translates to CASSYSGQYSPLHF.

This clone has just one count. This chain uses TRBV12-3 or TRBV12-4 with TRBJ1-2, with a possible D match to TRBD1 (6 bases). With 5 bases removed from V and 7 bases from J, the gap between germline ends came to 8 bases. There are 11 residues in the CDR3. CDR3 in DNA: TGTGCCAGCAGTACAGGGTTTGGCTACACCTTC. This sequence encodes CASSTGFGYTF.

The rearrangement uses TRBV5-4 and TRBJ2-7, with 12 bases matching TRBD2. The V gene end was trimmed by 2 bases and the J gene end by 10 bases; junction bases not matched to a gene: 10. Germline lookup yields CDR1 SGHNT and CDR2 YYREEE (reference sequence). This CDR3 has 15 residues. Here the CDR3 reads CASSLPGTSGRVQYF. As DNA, the CDR3 is TGTGCCAGCAGCTTACCCGGGACTAGCGGGCGCGTACAGTACTTC.

This rearrangement joins TRBV24-1 to TRBJ2-1, with D maybe TRBD1 (5 bases). Germline lookup yields CDR1 KGHDR and CDR2 SFDVKD. The V and J ends lost 1 base and 6 bases respectively, with 15 bases between them. This CDR3 comprises 16 residues. The CDR3 nucleotides are TGTGCCACCAGTGATTTTGGTCAGGGCTCGGGCAATGAGCAGTTCTTC. Translation: CATSDFGQGSGNEQFF.

Here the CDR3 DNA reads TGTGCCACCAGTGGTGCAGGGTCCTCCTACGAGCAGTACTTC. Translation gives CATSGAGSSYEQYF. The chain recombines TRBV24-1 with TRBJ2-7; D is possibly TRBD1 (5 bases). CDR3 length: 14 amino acids. Trimming left V 5 bases short and J 0 bases short, with 10 bases between. Per the germline V gene, CDR1 is KGHDR and CDR2 is SFDVKD.